The 29 T cell receptor beta chains in this list originate from one sample, sequenced in a study of neurological immune-mediated disorders. A single record per CDR3 protein comes from TCRdb applying MiXCR to the 5' RACE reads. The table shows tens of thousands of distinct CDR3 sequences, with about 6% occurring only once. The sample taken for sequencing was CD4+ T cells from blood. Receptors were obtained from a middle-aged woman in good health.

This sequence joins TRBV27 and TRBJ2-7; TRBD2 might be the D (6 bases). The V and J ends lost 5 bases and 1 base respectively, with 12 bases between them. The CDR3 sequence is 14 residues long. Germline loops: CDR1 MNHEY, CDR2 SMNVEV (reference sequence). The CDR3 bases are TGTGCCAGCAGTCCCCGGGCGGGGTCCTACGAGCAGTACTTC. Translated: CASSPRAGSYEQYF.

This clonotype was seen many times. CDR3 bases: TGCGCCAGCAGCCAAGAGCGGGGTATGAGCACAGATACGCAGTATTTT. Protein sequence: CASSQERGMSTDTQYF. V and J are TRBV4-1 and TRBJ2-3; perhaps TRBD2 as D (6 bases). With 0 bases removed from V and 0 bases from J, the gap between germline ends came to 10 bases. Germline CDR1 is MGHRA and CDR2 is YSYEKL. The CDR3 length is 16 residues.

This clonotype appeared many times. The CDR3 protein is CASRPDRGPLYEQYF. CDR3 nucleotides: TGCGCCAGCAGACCGGACAGGGGGCCCCTCTACGAGCAGTACTTC. The chain couples TRBV5-1 to TRBJ2-7; TRBD1 agrees at 11 bases. Trimming cost V 5 bases and J 3 bases; bases outside gene matches: 7. CDR1 SGHRS and CDR2 YFSETQ come from the germline V gene. The CDR3 runs to 15 residues.

Turning to this clonotype: The junction departs from germline at one end; a sequencing error may be responsible. V is TRBV4-3 and J is TRBJ2-3; 9 bases align to TRBD2. The germline gives CDR1 LGHNA, CDR2 YSLEER. This CDR3 has 16 residues. CDR3: CTSSQEGSGSADTQYF. CDR3 in DNA: TGCACCAGCAGCCAAGAAGGTAGCGGGAGCGCAGATACGCAGTATTTT.

This clonotype has at least ten counts. The gene calls are TRBV5-1 and TRBJ1-5; D is uncertain. V gave up 2 bases and J gave up 5 bases, with 11 bases separating them. Germline CDR1 SGHRS, CDR2 YFSETQ. The CDR3 is made up of 14 amino acids. The CDR3 loop is CASSFLGRDQPQHF. CDR3 in DNA: TGCGCCAGCAGCTTTCTCGGGAGGGATCAGCCCCAGCATTTT.

In this sample, this clonotype turned up many times. This chain connects TRBV7-2 to TRBJ2-1; perhaps TRBD1 as D (6 bases). Germline CDR1 is SGHTA and CDR2 is FQGNSA. Between the trimmed V and J ends, which lost 5 bases and 10 bases, there was a span of 9 bases. This CDR3 is 11 amino acids long. The CDR3: CASSQGSEQFF. The DNA of the CDR3 is TGTGCCAGCAGCCAGGGGTCAGAGCAGTTCTTC.

In its sample, this clonotype was seen many times. The CDR3 nucleotides read TGTGCCATCAGTGAAGCCCCCTTAGCGGGCGGAGATACGCAGTATTTT. Encoded protein: CAISEAPLAGGDTQYF. The chain is built from TRBV10-3 and TRBJ2-3; TRBD2 aligns across 7 bases. Germline CDR1 ENHRY, CDR2 SYGVKD. The CDR3 runs to 16 residues. Trimming cost V 3 bases and J 5 bases; bases outside gene matches: 11.

This clonotype was counted ten times or more. The rearrangement joins TRBV5-1 to TRBJ2-5, with D perhaps assigned TRBD1 or TRBD2 (5 bases each). This CDR3 is 14 amino acids long. Germline CDR1 reads SGHRS; CDR2 reads YFSETQ. V gave up 2 bases and J gave up 5 bases, with 13 bases separating them. CDR3 coding DNA: TGCGCCAGCAGCTTTGGGACCCTCCGGGAGACCCAGTACTTC. This encodes CASSFGTLRETQYF. Combining the CDR3 with reference TRBV5-1 and TRBJ2-5 gives the whole variable domain KAGVTQTPRYLIKTRGQQVTLSCSPISGHRSVSWYQQTPGQGLQFLFEYFSETQRNKGNFPGRFSGRQFSNSRSEMNVSTLELGDSALYLCASSFGTLRETQYFGPGTRLLVL.

This clonotype was recorded at least ten times. The gene calls are TRBV10-3 and TRBJ2-7, with D unresolved. The CDR3 loop spans 13 amino acids. Germline-derived CDR1 and CDR2 are ENHRY and SYGVKD. V was cut by 0 bases and J by 2 bases, with 5 bases left in between. CDR3 residues: CAISESGPYEQYF. CDR3 bases: TGTGCCATCAGTGAGTCTGGCCCCTACGAGCAGTACTTC.

Many counts were recorded for this clonotype. The CDR3 nucleotides read TGCGCCAGCAGCTTGTCCCCGGGAGGGTTGAATGAGCAGTTCTTC. Translation: CASSLSPGGLNEQFF. The gene calls are TRBV5-1 and TRBJ2-1; TRBD2 agrees at 8 bases. J gave up 7 bases and V 1 base, and 7 bases lay outside the gene matches. The germline gives CDR1 SGHRS, CDR2 YFSETQ. This CDR3 has 15 amino acids. The full variable domain, in which reference TRBV5-1 and TRBJ2-1 provide the parts outside the CDR3, is KAGVTQTPRYLIKTRGQQVTLSCSPISGHRSVSWYQQTPGQGLQFLFEYFSETQRNKGNFPGRFSGRQFSNSRSEMNVSTLELGDSALYLCASSLSPGGLNEQFFGPGTRLTVL.

Many counts were recorded for this clonotype. The J gene is TRBJ1-4, the V gene TRBV27; D is unclear. CDR3 length: 14 residues. The germline gives CDR1 MNHEY, CDR2 SMNVEV (reference sequence). Trimming cost V 5 bases and J 2 bases, with 9 bases left between them. Here the CDR3 reads CASSLSGTNEKLFF. CDR3 DNA sequence: TGTGCCAGCAGTCTAAGTGGGACTAATGAAAAACTGTTTTTT. The full variable domain, its missing parts supplied by reference TRBV27 and TRBJ1-4, is EAQVTQNPRYLITVTGKKLTVTCSQNMNHEYMSWYRQDPGLGLRQIYYSMNVEVTDKGDVPEGYKVSRKEKRNFPLILESPSPNQTSLYFCASSLSGTNEKLFFGSGTQLSVL.

This clonotype was seen at least ten times. V usage is TRBV7-2 and J usage is TRBJ2-2, with D perhaps TRBD1 (6 bases). Germline lookup yields CDR1 SGHTA and CDR2 FQGNSA. The CDR3 has 16 residues. The V end lost 1 base, the J end lost 6 bases, and 15 bases lay between the germline ends. Here the CDR3 DNA reads TGTGCCAGCAGCTTAGGGTCACAGGGAAGACCCGGGGAGCTGTTTTTT. It translates to CASSLGSQGRPGELFF.

This clonotype was counted many times. The chain combines TRBV20-1 with TRBJ2-2; 10 bases agree with TRBD2. Germline V gene data show CDR1 as DFQATT and CDR2 as SNEGSKA (reference sequence). V dropped 0 bases and J dropped 4; count of bases not matched to a gene: 8. The CDR3 length is 17 residues. CDR3 nucleotides: TGCAGTGCTAGAGAGTCTAGCGGGAGTTTGGGCACCGGGGAGCTGTTTTTT. Translation gives CSARESSGSLGTGELFF.

This clonotype came up many times. V usage is TRBV7-2 and J usage is TRBJ2-3, with 15 nucleotides matching TRBD2. J was trimmed by 3 bases and V by 1 base; bases with no gene match: 5. This CDR3 is 18 amino acids long. The germline CDR1 and CDR2 sequences are SGHTA and FQGNSA. The CDR3 spells CASSLGSGTSGRTDTQYF. Here the CDR3 DNA reads TGTGCCAGCAGCTTAGGATCCGGGACTAGCGGGAGGACAGATACGCAGTATTTT.

In its sample, this clonotype was seen many times. The chain joins TRBV20-1 to TRBJ2-5, with D unresolved. This CDR3 comprises 14 residues. Trimming stripped 4 bases from V and 0 bases from J, with 12 bases between. The V gene's germline CDR1 is DFQATT and CDR2 SNEGSKA (reference sequence). CDR3 bases: TGCAGTGCTAAGGTCGTCCAGCACCAAGAGACCCAGTACTTC. Encoded protein: CSAKVVQHQETQYF.

This clonotype was detected ten times or more. The chain combines TRBV6-2 or TRBV6-3 with TRBJ2-2; 14 bases match TRBD2. After removal of 6 bases from V and 2 bases from J, the junction contained 11 bases not matched to a gene. Germline V gene sequence: CDR1 MNHEY, CDR2 SVGEGT. This CDR3 spans 19 amino acids. The CDR3, as DNA: TGTGCCAGCAGCCGACCCCAGACTAGCGGGAGGGTCAACACCGGGGAGCTGTTTTTT. Its protein product is CASSRPQTSGRVNTGELFF.

This clonotype was picked up many times. The chain joins TRBV20-1 to TRBJ2-7; 9 bases are shared with TRBD2. The CDR3 has 16 amino acids. The germline gives CDR1 DFQATT, CDR2 SNEGSKA (reference sequence). J was trimmed by 4 bases and V by 0 bases; bases with no gene match: 10. This chain's CDR3 is CSARDVRTSEFYEQYF. Written as DNA, the CDR3 is TGCAGTGCTAGAGATGTAAGGACTAGCGAGTTTTACGAGCAGTACTTC.

This clonotype was counted at least ten times. The CDR3, as DNA: TGTGCCAGCAGCTTGCGTACAAGAGAGACCCAGTACTTC. Translating it yields CASSLRTRETQYF. The chain uses TRBV5-5 and TRBJ2-5; the D is unclear. Germline CDR1 SGHKS, CDR2 YYEKEE (reference sequence). The CDR3 covers 13 residues. V dropped 1 base and J dropped 4 bases, with 8 bases sitting between them.

This clonotype was recorded at least ten times. The CDR3 sequence is CASSYQGGRGNQPQHF. The CDR3 DNA sequence: TGTGCCAGCAGTTACCAGGGAGGGCGCGGCAATCAGCCCCAGCATTTT. V is TRBV6-2 or TRBV6-3 and J is TRBJ1-5, with D possibly matching TRBD1 (5 bases). V lost 2 bases, J lost 2 bases, and 13 bases lay in between. Germline CDR1 MNHEY, CDR2 SVGEGT. The CDR3 contains 16 residues.

This clonotype came up many times. V gene TRBV5-1 combines with J gene TRBJ2-7; D remains unclear. The CDR3 extends over 15 amino acids. V was cut by 4 bases and J by 2 bases, with 16 bases left in between. Germline V gene sequence: CDR1 SGHRS, CDR2 YFSETQ. The CDR3 DNA reads TGCGCCAGCAGCCCTGGGCCTCCAGTCCCCTACGAGCAGTACTTC. Protein sequence: CASSPGPPVPYEQYF.

This clonotype has a count of ten or more. The rearrangement uses TRBV7-2 and TRBJ2-2; TRBD1 might be the D (5 bases). Trimming cost V 2 bases and J 4 bases, with 5 bases left between them. The CDR3 runs 13 residues. Per the germline V gene, CDR1 is SGHTA and CDR2 is FQGNSA. The CDR3 sequence: CASSLRGTGELFF. CDR3 nucleotides: TGTGCCAGCAGCTTAAGGGGCACCGGGGAGCTGTTTTTT.

This clonotype was observed many times. V usage is TRBV28 and J usage is TRBJ2-7, with 9 nucleotides matching TRBD2. CDR1 is MDHEN, CDR2 SYDVKM, per germline. The CDR3 spans 15 residues. V lost 7 bases and J lost 5; bases outside the gene matches: 12. The CDR3 DNA sequence: TGTGCCAGCAATGACCGAGGCGGGAGGGCCCACGAGCAGTACTTC. This sequence encodes CASNDRGGRAHEQYF.

V and J are TRBV29-1 and TRBJ2-3; D unresolved. The ends were cut back, 7 bases at V and 1 base at J, with 9 bases in the middle. CDR3 length: 12 residues. Germline V gives CDR1 SQVTM, CDR2 ANQGSEA. The CDR3 sequence is CSGRAGTDTQYF. In DNA, the CDR3 is TGCAGCGGACGAGCCGGCACAGATACGCAGTATTTT.

There are a few counts of this clonotype. The rearrangement links TRBV18 to TRBJ2-3; 14 nucleotides line up with TRBD2. The CDR3 runs 19 residues. CDR1 is KGHSH and CDR2 is LQKENI in the germline V gene. Losses at the gene ends were 4 bases for V and 3 bases for J; bases not matched to a gene: 12. The CDR3: CASSLGLAGGLFATDTQYF. The DNA of the CDR3 is TGTGCCAGCTCACTAGGACTAGCGGGAGGCCTCTTCGCTACAGATACGCAGTATTTT.

This clonotype was recorded at least ten times. The chain uses TRBV28 and TRBJ1-6; D gene ambiguous. The CDR3 has 14 residues. Per germline, CDR1 MDHEN and CDR2 SYDVKM. Trimming removed 3 bases at V and 7 bases at J, with 10 bases between. CDR3 nucleotides: TGTGCCAGCAGTTTTCCAGTGGGGAATTCACCCCTCCACTTT. Its protein is CASSFPVGNSPLHF.

Many counts were recorded for this clonotype. The chain joins TRBV5-1 to TRBJ1-1, with D maybe TRBD1 (6 bases). Germline-derived CDR1 and CDR2 are SGHRS and YFSETQ. The CDR3 extends over 14 amino acids. V lost 4 bases, J lost 4 bases, and 14 bases lay in between. The CDR3 protein is CASSGSGVGTEAFF. The CDR3 DNA reads TGCGCCAGCAGCGGATCAGGGGTTGGCACTGAAGCTTTCTTT.

This clonotype was picked up many times. The V gene is TRBV5-1, the J gene TRBJ2-5; TRBD2 agrees at 9 bases. Germline CDR1 and CDR2: SGHRS and YFSETQ. This CDR3 has 14 residues. J gave up 7 bases and V 2 bases, and 6 bases lay outside the gene matches. The CDR3 loop reads CASSFLAGEGTQYF. The CDR3 DNA follows: TGCGCCAGCAGCTTTTTAGCGGGAGAGGGGACCCAGTACTTC.

This clonotype appeared many times. The V call is TRBV27, the J call TRBJ1-6, with 7 bases that match TRBD1. This CDR3 has 15 residues. Germline values: CDR1 MNHEY, CDR2 SMNVEV (reference sequence). After removal of 2 bases from V and 6 bases from J, the junction contained 4 bases not matched to a gene. CDR3 region: CASSLEGAGNSPLHF. The CDR3 region has the DNA TGTGCCAGCAGTTTAGAGGGGGCGGGTAATTCACCCCTCCACTTT.

This clonotype has at least ten counts. V is TRBV27 and J is TRBJ2-3, with D perhaps being TRBD1 or TRBD2 (6 bases each). The germline V gene has CDR1 MNHEY and CDR2 SMNVEV (reference sequence). The CDR3 covers 14 residues. V was cut by 4 bases and J by 3 bases, with 11 bases left in between. This chain's CDR3 is CASSYEGGTDTQYF. The CDR3 DNA follows: TGTGCCAGCAGTTATGAAGGGGGGACAGATACGCAGTATTTT.